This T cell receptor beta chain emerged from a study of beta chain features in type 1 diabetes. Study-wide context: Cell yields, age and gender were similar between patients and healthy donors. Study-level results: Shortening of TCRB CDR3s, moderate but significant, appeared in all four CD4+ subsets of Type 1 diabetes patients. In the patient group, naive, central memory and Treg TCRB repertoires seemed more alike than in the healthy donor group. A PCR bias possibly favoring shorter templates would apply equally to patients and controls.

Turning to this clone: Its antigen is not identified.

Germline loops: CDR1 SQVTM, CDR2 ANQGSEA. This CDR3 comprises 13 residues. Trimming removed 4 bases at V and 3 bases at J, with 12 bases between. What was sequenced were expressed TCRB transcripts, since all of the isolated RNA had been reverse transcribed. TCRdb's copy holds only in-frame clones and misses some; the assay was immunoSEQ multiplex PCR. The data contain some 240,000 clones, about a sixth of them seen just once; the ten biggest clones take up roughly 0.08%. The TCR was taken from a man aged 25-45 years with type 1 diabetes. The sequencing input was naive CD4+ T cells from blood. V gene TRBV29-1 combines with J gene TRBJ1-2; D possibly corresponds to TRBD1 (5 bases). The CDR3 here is CSVAAGTDYGYTF. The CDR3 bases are TGCAGCGTTGCGGCCGGGACCGACTATGGCTACACCTTC.